A selection of T cell receptor beta chains follows, all from one sample in a study of shared clonotypes between healthy human individuals. Produced via immunoSEQ multiplex PCR; TCRdb's table is partial and in-frame only. The sample records approximately 2,200,000 clones, just over 90% being singletons. The sample consisted of naive CD8+ T cells from PBMCs. The receptors were gathered from a man in his late teens or twenties in good health. Some clones in this sample may be carry-over from other donors' samples. CDR3s include the opening cysteine and the closing phenylalanine or tryptophan. Fields, in order: V gene, clone size, J gene, D gene, CDR3 DNA, CDR3 protein. A D gene is named only where the DNA matches it firmly. Clone sizes are given selectively: once, few, many, or a class where the clone is expanded.

TRBV27	.	TRBJ2-7	.	TGTGCCAGCAGTTTATCGCGGGGACTTAGCTCCTACGAGCAGTACTTC	CASSLSRGLSSYEQYF
TRBV19	.	TRBJ1-2	.	TGTGCCAGTAGTATGGGACATCAACTTTATAACTATGGCTACACCTTC	CASSMGHQLYNYGYTF
TRBV30	.	TRBJ1-2	.	TGTGCCTTCGGACTGACGCATGGCTACACCTTC	CAFGLTHGYTF
TRBV4-3	.	TRBJ2-5	.	TGCGCCAGCAGCCAAGATAGGGCCCATAGGACTAAAGAGACCCAGTACTTC	CASSQDRAHRTKETQYF
TRBV27	.	TRBJ2-5	TRBD1	TGTGCCAGCAGTTTAACTGCGGGACAGGTACCACGGACCCAGTACTTC	CASSLTAGQVPRTQYF
TRBV7-9	.	TRBJ1-5	.	TGTGCCAGCAGCCGCCACAGACGGGTACGAGGCCAGCCCCAGCATTTT	CASSRHRRVRGQPQHF
TRBV28	.	TRBJ2-7	TRBD1	TGTGCCAGCAGTTTATGGGGACAGGGAGGCTACGAGCAGTACTTC	CASSLWGQGGYEQYF
TRBV11-2	.	TRBJ1-1	.	TGTGCCAGCATGGGGGCGTACACTGAAGCTTTCTTT	CASMGAYTEAFF
TRBV28	.	TRBJ1-5	.	TGTGCCAGCACCTTTTGGGGAAGCAATCAGCCCCAGCATTTT	CASTFWGSNQPQHF
TRBV28	.	TRBJ1-2	.	TGTGCCAGCAGTTACCGGCAGGGAGAGGGCCTTAACTATGGCTACACCTTC	CASSYRQGEGLNYGYTF
TRBV4-2	.	TRBJ2-2	TRBD1	TGTGCCAGCAGCCGTGGGACAGGCGCCACGAACACCGGGGAGCTGTTTTTT	CASSRGTGATNTGELFF
TRBV7-8	once	TRBJ1-5	.	TGTGCCAGCAGCTCAATATATAGCAATCAGCCCCAGCATTTT	CASSSIYSNQPQHF
TRBV15	.	TRBJ1-2	TRBD1	TGTGCCACCAGCACTGGGACAGACTATGGCTACACCTTC	CATSTGTDYGYTF
TRBV7-9	few	TRBJ1-1	TRBD1	TGTGCCAGCAGGGCGACAGGGTCGAACACTGAAGCTTTCTTT	CASRATGSNTEAFF
TRBV11-2	.	TRBJ1-2	TRBD1	TGTGCCAGCAGCCCCCGGGACAGGGGGCTTCAAGGCTACACCTTC	CASSPRDRGLQGYTF
TRBV27	.	TRBJ2-4	.	TGTGCCAGCAGTTTAGGGGGGAACCCCAAAAACATTCAGTACTTC	CASSLGGNPKNIQYF
TRBV28	.	TRBJ1-1	.	TGTGCCAGCAGTCCCCCGGGGGCCCACACTGAAGCTTTCTTT	CASSPPGAHTEAFF
TRBV7-9	once	TRBJ1-2	.	TGTGCCAGCAAAGATGGGACTAACTATGGCTACACCTTC	CASKDGTNYGYTF
TRBV27	once	TRBJ2-7	.	TGTGCCAGCAGTTTTGGCGGGGCCGCCTACGAGCAGTACTTC	CASSFGGAAYEQYF
TRBV21-1	.	TRBJ2-7	.	TGTGCCAGCAGCATCTTGACAGGGTCCTACGAGCAGTACTTC	CASSILTGSYEQYF
TRBV6-5	.	TRBJ2-7	.	TGTGCCAGCAGTTCGCAACATTCAGGGGCCTACGAGCAGTACTTC	CASSSQHSGAYEQYF
TRBV28	.	TRBJ1-1	.	TGTGCCAGCAGTTTAAGTGGGGAAGCCGACACTGAAGCTTTCTTT	CASSLSGEADTEAFF
TRBV15	.	TRBJ2-7	TRBD1	TGTGCCACCAGCAGCAGGGGGCGGGAAGAGCAGTACTTC	CATSSRGREEQYF
TRBV7-3	.	TRBJ2-3	.	TGTGCCAGCAGCCCCTTTCTCAGCACAGATACGCAGTATTTT	CASSPFLSTDTQYF
TRBV4-3	.	TRBJ2-1	TRBD2	TGCGCCAGCAGCCAAGTTGGGGCGGGAGGGTCTAATGAGCAGTTCTTC	CASSQVGAGGSNEQFF
TRBV27	.	TRBJ1-1	.	TGTGCCAGCAGTTTAGGAGGGGGGACGAACACTGAAGCTTTCTTT	CASSLGGGTNTEAFF
TRBV7-9	.	TRBJ1-6	TRBD1	TGTGCCAGCAGCCCCGGGACAGCTTCCCTCCACTTT	CASSPGTASLHF
TRBV28	.	TRBJ2-7	TRBD2	TGTGCCAGCAGACTAGCGGGAACTTTCTTATCCTACGAGCAGTACTTC	CASRLAGTFLSYEQYF
TRBV27	.	TRBJ1-1	.	TGTGCCAGCAGTTTCCGGGGCGGCCCTGAAGCTTTCTTT	CASSFRGGPEAFF
TRBV14	.	TRBJ2-5	.	TGTGCCAGCAGCCCTACCTATCCAGGTCACCAAGAGACCCAGTACTTC	CASSPTYPGHQETQYF
TRBV19	.	TRBJ1-2	.	TGTGCCAGTAGTATTGGAACGGTCTACTATGGCTACACCTTC	CASSIGTVYYGYTF
TRBV19	.	TRBJ2-7	.	TGTGCCAGTAGTATAGGAAGGACAGCCAGTTCCTACGAGCAGTACTTC	CASSIGRTASSYEQYF
TRBV14	once	TRBJ1-1	.	TGTGCCAGCAGCCAAGATCGGGCCTACACTGAAGCTTTCTTT	CASSQDRAYTEAFF